This T cell receptor beta chain comes out of a study of regulatory T cells in long-lasting Graves disease. Notes on the study in general: It was peripheral blood alone, not thyroid tissue, that was studied.

Arm-PCR with iRepertoire HTBI primers amplified the CDR3 regions for these TCR beta libraries. TCRdb used MiXCR to reprocess the multiplex PCR reads, holding one entry per CDR3 protein. The repertoire has a few hundred thousand distinct CDR3 sequences, roughly 12% of them found once; the top ten carry 15% to 20%. CDR1 and CDR2 from the germline V gene are SNHLY and FYNNEI. The CDR3 consists of 16 residues. V dropped 6 bases and J dropped 2; count of bases not matched to a gene: 9. Regarding time point: newly diagnosed GD, antithyroid drugs for less than 3 months. PBMC-derived RNA was used for the TCR library. This clonotype showed up many times. What it binds is unknown. This same sample was also taken into another study, of T cells in Graves' hyperthyroidism and ophthalmopathy. That work adds: The hyperthyroidism was newly diagnosed and had lasted under 2 months; the patients were aged 18 to 65. Exclusions: uncontrolled infection, other autoimmune disease, pregnancy, lactation.

The V call is TRBV2, the J call TRBJ2-3; 9 nucleotides match TRBD2. The receptor's source is a young woman with Graves disease. This material consisted of peripheral blood mononuclear cells (PBMCs), taken at new diagnosis, from a patient treated with antithyroid drugs. The CDR3 loop is CASSRRLAANTDTQYF. The CDR3 DNA reads as TGTGCCAGCAGCCGGAGACTAGCGGCTAACACAGATACGCAGTATTTT.